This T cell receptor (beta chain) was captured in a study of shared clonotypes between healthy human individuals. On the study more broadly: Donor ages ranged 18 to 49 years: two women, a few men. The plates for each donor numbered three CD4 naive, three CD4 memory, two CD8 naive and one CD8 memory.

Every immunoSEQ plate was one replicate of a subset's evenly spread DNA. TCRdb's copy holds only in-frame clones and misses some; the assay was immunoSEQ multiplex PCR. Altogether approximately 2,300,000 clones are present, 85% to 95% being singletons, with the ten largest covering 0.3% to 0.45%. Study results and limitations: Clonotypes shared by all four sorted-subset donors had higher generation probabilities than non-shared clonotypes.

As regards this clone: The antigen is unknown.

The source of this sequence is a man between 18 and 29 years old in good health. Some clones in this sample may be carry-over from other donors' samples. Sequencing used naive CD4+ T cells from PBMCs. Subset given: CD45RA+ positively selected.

The CDR3 DNA sequence: TGTGCCAGCATATTCTCGACAGGGGGTGCGTATGGCTACACCTTC. It codes for CASIFSTGGAYGYTF. V is TRBV28 and J is TRBJ1-2, with TRBD1 identical over 9 bases. V lost 7 bases to trimming and J lost 5 bases; unmatched junction nucleotides: 11. Germline V lookup: CDR1 MDHEN, CDR2 SYDVKM. The CDR3 runs to 15 residues.